The 6 T cell receptor beta chains below were found in one sample sequenced in a study of control samples from healthy donors and cancer patients. Generated by immunoSEQ multiplex PCR, the TCRdb table keeps only in-frame clones and is missing some. This sample carries approximately 68,000 clones, 65% to 85% of them seen once, and the ten largest clones take about a sixth. The material sequenced was blood. The receptor source for this set is a man aged 55 to 70 in good health.

The rearrangement joins TRBV10-2 to TRBJ2-1; D uncertain. Germline CDR1 reads WSHSY; CDR2 reads SAAADI. This CDR3 spans 12 amino acids. V was shortened by 3 bases and J by 7 bases, with 7 bases between the two germline ends. CDR3 amino acids: CASSDGWNEQFF. The CDR3 coding sequence is TGCGCCAGCAGTGACGGCTGGAATGAGCAGTTCTTC.

The chain recombines TRBV27 with TRBJ1-2; 8 bases map to TRBD1. V shed 5 bases and J 2 bases; nucleotides not matched to a gene: 16. Germline values: CDR1 MNHEY, CDR2 SMNVEV (reference sequence). The CDR3 sequence is 18 residues long. CDR3 residues: CASSLRGPARTGNYGYTF. The DNA of the CDR3 is TGTGCCAGCAGTCTACGGGGACCGGCAAGGACAGGGAACTATGGCTACACCTTC.

The chain employs TRBV30 and TRBJ1-6; D is possibly TRBD1 (5 bases). The CDR3 spans 15 residues. The V and J ends lost 1 base and 1 base respectively, with 8 bases between them. Germline-derived CDR1 and CDR2 are GTSNPN and SVGIG (reference sequence). CDR3 DNA sequence: TGTGCCTGGAGTGGGGGGGATTCCTATAATTCACCCCTCCACTTT. Translating gives CAWSGGDSYNSPLHF.

This rearrangement joins TRBV11-3 to TRBJ1-1, with D tentatively TRBD1 (5 bases). CDR1 and CDR2 from the germline V gene are SGHNT and YENEEA. V was shortened by 6 bases and J by 8 bases, with 25 bases between the two germline ends. CDR3 size: 16 residues. In nucleotides, the CDR3 is TGTGCCAGCAGAAATCAAACCGGGACTAATAACAAGGAAGCTTTCTTT. It translates to CASRNQTGTNNKEAFF.

The V call is TRBV6-5, the J call TRBJ1-5; D remains unclear. The CDR3 runs to 15 residues. Germline V gene data show CDR1 as MNHEY and CDR2 as SVGAGI. The germline V and J ends were trimmed by 2 bases and 0 bases, with 8 bases remaining between them. The CDR3 here is CASSYRGFSNQPQHF. CDR3 in DNA: TGTGCCAGCAGTTACCGAGGCTTTAGCAATCAGCCCCAGCATTTT.

The chain recombines TRBV7-9 with TRBJ1-2, with TRBD1 identical over 7 bases. Germline V gene lookup returns CDR1 SEHNR and CDR2 FQNEAQ (reference sequence). With V trimmed by 5 bases and J by 1 base, 4 bases remained unmatched. This CDR3 spans 14 amino acids. Written as DNA, the CDR3 is TGTGCCAGCAGCCCAGGGGGGGGTAACTATGGCTACACCTTC. Protein: CASSPGGGNYGYTF.